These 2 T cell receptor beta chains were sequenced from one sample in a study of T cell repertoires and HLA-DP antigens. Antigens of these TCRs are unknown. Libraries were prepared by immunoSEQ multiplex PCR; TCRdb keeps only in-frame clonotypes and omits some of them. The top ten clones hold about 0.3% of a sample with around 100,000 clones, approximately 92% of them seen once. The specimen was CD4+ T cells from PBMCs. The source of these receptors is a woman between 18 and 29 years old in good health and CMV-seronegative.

The DNA for the CDR3 is TGTGCCAGCAGTGTCCCGGGACAGGGTGCTTCACCCCTCCACTTT. Protein: CASSVPGQGASPLHF. The chain links TRBV6-1 to TRBJ1-6, with TRBD1 matching over 9 bases. The CDR3 consists of 15 residues. V gave up 4 bases and J gave up 9 bases; unmatched junction bases: 7. In germline, CDR1 is MNHNS, CDR2 SASEGT.

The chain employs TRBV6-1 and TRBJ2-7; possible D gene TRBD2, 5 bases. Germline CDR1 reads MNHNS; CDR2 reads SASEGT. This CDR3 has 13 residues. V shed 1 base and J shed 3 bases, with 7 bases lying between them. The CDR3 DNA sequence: TGTGCCAGCAGTGAAGAGGCGGGCTACGAGCAGTACGTC. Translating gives CASSEEAGYEQYV.